The 16 T cell receptor beta chains below were found in one sample sequenced in a study of shared clonotypes between healthy human individuals. The data were produced by immunoSEQ multiplex PCR, yet TCRdb's version contains in-frame clones alone and is incomplete. The sample yields about 590,000 clones, around 95% seen once. Only CD45RO-negative cells positively selected for CCR7 counted as naive CD8 cells, so terminally differentiated effector memory CD45RA+ cells were excluded. Input material: naive CD8+ T cells sorted from blood. Receptors were obtained from a young woman in good health.

The chain is built from TRBV28 and TRBJ2-5, with unresolved D. Germline values: CDR1 MDHEN, CDR2 SYDVKM. The CDR3 loop spans 15 amino acids. V shed 4 bases and J shed 4 bases, with 16 bases lying between them. CDR3 residues: CASSYQRLLGETQYF. As DNA, the CDR3 is TGTGCCAGCAGTTATCAACGGCTTTTGGGAGAGACCCAGTACTTC.

This clone has more than one count but fewer than ten. The chain couples TRBV27 to TRBJ1-1; perhaps TRBD1 as D (5 bases). Germline CDR1 MNHEY, CDR2 SMNVEV (reference sequence). The CDR3 length is 13 residues. V dropped 6 bases and J dropped 3 bases, with 11 bases sitting between them. CDR3 in amino acids: CASSWGRDTEAFF. The CDR3 bases are TGTGCCAGCAGCTGGGGCCGAGACACTGAAGCTTTCTTT.

The chain couples TRBV27 to TRBJ2-1; 9 bases agree with TRBD2. The V gene end was trimmed by 0 bases and the J gene end by 9 bases; junction bases not matched to a gene: 3. CDR3 length equals 14 residues. Germline assignment: CDR1 MNHEY and CDR2 SMNVEV (reference sequence). CDR3 amino acids: CASSLSSSGTEQFF. CDR3 sequence (DNA): TGTGCCAGCAGTTTATCGTCTAGCGGGACTGAGCAGTTCTTC.

The chain uses TRBV28 and TRBJ2-5; 9 bases fit TRBD2. The DNA end lines up better with TRBJ2-7; the J call may be wrong. From germline, CDR1 is MDHEN and CDR2 SYDVKM. CDR3 length: 13 amino acids. In DNA, the CDR3 is TGTGCCAGCAGTTTAGCGGGAGGGCCCGAGCAGTACTTC. This encodes CASSLAGGPEQYF.

This sequence joins TRBV14 and TRBJ2-7; D remains ambiguous. Germline CDR1 is SGHDN and CDR2 is FVKESK. V was trimmed by 6 bases and J by 3 bases, leaving 12 bases between them. The CDR3 extends over 13 amino acids. The CDR3 reads CASSPGTLYEQYF. Here the CDR3 DNA reads TGTGCCAGCAGTCCCGGAACCCTCTACGAGCAGTACTTC.

This rearrangement joins TRBV5-6 to TRBJ2-2; 13 bases agree with TRBD2. CDR3 length: 17 residues. Trimming took 4 bases from V and 4 from J; bases not matched to a gene: 7. The germline CDR1 and CDR2 sequences are SGHDT and YYEEEE. DNA for the CDR3: TGTGCCAGCAGCCTGGGGACTAGCGGGATCGTCACCGGGGAGCTGTTTTTT. This gives the protein CASSLGTSGIVTGELFF.

The V call is TRBV27, the J call TRBJ2-3; perhaps TRBD2 as D (6 bases). This CDR3 comprises 14 residues. Germline V lookup: CDR1 MNHEY, CDR2 SMNVEV (reference sequence). Between the trimmed V and J ends, which lost 0 bases and 5 bases, there was a span of 9 bases. In DNA form, the CDR3 reads TGTGCCAGCAGTTTATCGGGGGGAGGAGATACGCAGTATTTT. It specifies CASSLSGGGDTQYF.

The chain is built from TRBV27 and TRBJ1-1; TRBD1 is a possible D gene (6 bases). CDR1 is MNHEY, CDR2 SMNVEV, per germline (reference sequence). Trimming stripped 6 bases from V and 1 base from J, with 12 bases between. The CDR3 is made up of 14 amino acids. The CDR3 DNA reads TGTGCCAGCAGCCCTTGGACAGAGAACACTGAAGCTTTCTTT. It yields the protein CASSPWTENTEAFF.

The chain employs TRBV6-5 and TRBJ1-5, with D maybe TRBD1 (6 bases). CDR1 is MNHEY, CDR2 SVGAGI, per germline. Between the trimmed V and J ends, which lost 0 bases and 8 bases, there was a span of 14 bases. This CDR3 spans 15 amino acids. As DNA, the CDR3 is TGTGCCAGCAGTTACTCGAAGGGGGGGCGAGAGCCCCAGCATTTT. Amino acids: CASSYSKGGREPQHF.

In the case of this clone: The sample has other DNA sequences that encode this CDR3 too. This chain links TRBV29-1 with TRBJ2-7; TRBD2 is a possible D gene (6 bases). V was pared by 4 bases and J by 4 bases, with 14 bases between. This CDR3 region has 13 residues. Germline CDR1 SQVTM, CDR2 ANQGSEA. The CDR3 here is CSVGLDESYEQYF. CDR3 sequence (DNA): TGCAGCGTTGGACTAGATGAAAGTTACGAGCAGTACTTC.

The chain employs TRBV29-1 and TRBJ1-4; 9 positions agree with TRBD1. The CDR3 length is 16 residues. V lost 5 bases, J lost 0 bases, and 7 bases stayed unmatched. The germline gives CDR1 SQVTM, CDR2 ANQGSEA. The DNA for the CDR3 is TGCAGCGTTCGCCCACAGGGGGCCTCAACTAATGAAAAACTGTTTTTT. Its translation is CSVRPQGASTNEKLFF.

The chain has TRBV7-3 and TRBJ1-5; D call uncertain. This CDR3 has 16 amino acids. V was clipped by 4 bases and J by 1 base, with 14 bases between them. Per the germline V gene, CDR1 is SGHTA and CDR2 is FQGTGA. CDR3 nucleotide sequence: TGTGCCAGCAGCTCCGATATTAGAGGGAGCAATCAGCCCCAGCATTTT. Translation gives CASSSDIRGSNQPQHF.

The chain employs TRBV27 and TRBJ1-2; the match to TRBD1 covers 7 bases. The V and J ends lost 0 bases and 4 bases, in that order; junction bases with no gene match: 8. There are 16 residues in the CDR3. The germline V gene has CDR1 MNHEY and CDR2 SMNVEV (reference sequence). The CDR3 DNA sequence: TGTGCCAGCAGTTTATCCCCCGGGACAGCGAGCTATGGCTACACCTTC. This gives the protein CASSLSPGTASYGYTF.

For the CDR3, the DNA is TGTGCCAGCAGTTGGGGGGGGTCTGGGAGAGAAGCTTTCTTT. Encoded protein: CASSWGGSGREAFF. The V call is TRBV28, the J call TRBJ1-1; a possible D gene is TRBD1 (5 bases). This CDR3 has 14 amino acids. The germline gives CDR1 MDHEN, CDR2 SYDVKM. Trimming took 4 bases from V and 8 from J, leaving 17 bases between them.

V is TRBV2 and J is TRBJ2-7, with D possibly being TRBD2 (7 bases). Germline V gene data show CDR1 as SNHLY and CDR2 as FYNNEI. The CDR3 is 14 residues long. Trimming cost V 8 bases and J 4 bases, with 18 bases left between them. CDR3 loop: CASSEGGPIYEQYF. CDR3 sequence (DNA): TGTGCCAGCTCCGAGGGGGGGCCCATATACGAGCAGTACTTC.

The chain couples TRBV2 to TRBJ1-1; D ambiguous. Germline CDR1 is SNHLY and CDR2 is FYNNEI. Trimming shortened V by 7 bases and J by 1 base, and 13 bases separated the two germline ends. The CDR3 has 14 residues. CDR3 region: CASMLIGWNTEAFF. DNA of the CDR3: TGTGCCAGCATGTTAATAGGATGGAACACTGAAGCTTTCTTT.